This TCR beta chain derives from a study of CD4+ T cells in melanoma. Repertoires were generated with immunoSEQ multiplex PCR, while TCRdb's copy carries only in-frame clones and drops some. The table records some 110,000 clones, 92% of them present only once. The sample comprised peripheral blood. This receptor was taken from a human donor with melanoma.

CDR3 protein: CASKGTTNEKLFF. For the CDR3, the DNA is TGTGCCAGCAAAGGGACAACTAATGAAAAACTGTTTTTT. This chain uses TRBV2 with TRBJ1-4, with D unclear. Trimming removed 7 bases from V and 0 bases from J, with 6 bases in between. CDR1 is SNHLY, CDR2 FYNNEI, per germline. The length of the CDR3 is 13 residues.